This is a list of T cell receptor beta chains from one sample in a study of blood T cell repertoires in COVID-19. Assay: immunoSEQ multiplex PCR; the TCRdb copy retains only in-frame clones and omits some. The table shows about 290,000 clones, with 85% occurring only once. Sequenced material: peripheral blood. These receptors all stem from a woman in her 50s with active or convalescent COVID-19. The CDR3 runs from the conserved cysteine through the conserved F or W. The order of the fields is CDR3 length, J gene, D gene, clone size, V gene, CDR3 protein, CDR3 DNA. D genes are given only for firm matches. The listing skips clone size in some rows; elsewhere it reads once, few, many or a size class.

15 | TRBJ1-3 | TRBD1 | . | TRBV6-5 | CASGGTGGTGNTIYF | TGTGCCAGTGGGGGGACAGGGGGCACTGGAAACACCATATATTTT
14 | TRBJ2-5 | TRBD1 | once | TRBV19 | CASSTGTAQETQYF | TGTGCCAGTAGTACCGGGACAGCACAAGAGACCCAGTACTTC
16 | TRBJ2-5 | . | . | TRBV15 | CATSRDSDRPLGTQYF | TGTGCCACCAGCAGAGATTCGGACAGACCTTTAGGGACCCAGTACTTC
13 | TRBJ2-1 | . | . | TRBV10-3 | CAISERAYNEQFF | TGTGCCATCAGTGAGCGGGCCTACAATGAGCAGTTCTTC
14 | TRBJ2-7 | TRBD2 | . | TRBV5-1 | CASNGGRVSSEQYF | TGCGCCAGCAACGGCGGGAGGGTGTCAAGCGAGCAGTACTTC
14 | TRBJ2-7 | TRBD1 | . | TRBV27 | CASSFGTGPYEQYF | TGTGCCAGCAGTTTTGGGACAGGACCCTACGAGCAGTACTTC
14 | TRBJ1-1 | TRBD1 | . | TRBV2 | CASSDRGPGTEAFF | TGTGCCAGCAGTGACAGGGGGCCGGGGACTGAAGCTTTCTTT
16 | TRBJ1-5 | . | . | TRBV7-6 | CASSLSTRYSNQPQHF | TGTGCCAGCAGCTTATCCACACGATATAGCAATCAGCCCCAGCATTTT
20 | TRBJ2-1 | TRBD1 | . | TRBV9 | CASSVAAWEAQGATYNEQFF | TGTGCCAGCAGCGTAGCGGCCTGGGAAGCTCAGGGGGCCACCTACAATGAGCAGTTCTTC
13 | TRBJ1-1 | . | . | TRBV24-1 | CATRPTGNTEAFF | TGTGCCACCAGGCCCACAGGGAACACTGAAGCTTTCTTT
16 | TRBJ1-6 | . | once | TRBV28 | CASSLSRSSYNSPLHF | TGTGCCAGCAGTTTATCGAGGAGCTCCTATAATTCACCCCTCCACTTT
14 | TRBJ2-1 | TRBD2 | . | TRBV19 | CASSTEAGFAEQFF | TGTGCCAGTAGTACGGAAGCGGGATTTGCTGAGCAGTTCTTC
15 | TRBJ1-5 | . | once | TRBV28 | CASSQTRISNQPQHF | TGTGCCAGCAGCCAAACAAGAATTAGCAATCAGCCCCAGCATTTT
14 | TRBJ1-2 | TRBD1 | . | TRBV5-1 | CASSLGTGADGYTF | TGCGCCAGCAGCTTAGGGACAGGGGCGGATGGCTACACCTTC
17 | TRBJ2-7 | TRBD2 | . | TRBV9 | CASSPRASGSSVYEQYF | TGTGCCAGCAGCCCCCGGGCTAGCGGGAGCAGCGTATACGAGCAGTACTTC
15 | TRBJ2-7 | . | . | TRBV5-1 | CASSLAPGASYEQYF | TGCGCCAGCAGCCTCGCTCCAGGGGCCTCCTACGAGCAGTACTTC
12 | TRBJ1-2 | TRBD1 | once | TRBV30 | CAWSRDSYGYTF | TGTGCCTGGAGTAGGGACAGCTATGGCTACACCTTC
18 | TRBJ1-5 | TRBD1 | . | TRBV5-1 | CASSSDRGGEFGNQPQHF | TGCGCCAGCAGCTCGGACAGGGGAGGGGAGTTCGGCAATCAGCCCCAGCATTTT
14 | TRBJ2-7 | . | . | TRBV2 | CASRTELQSYEQYF | TGTGCCAGCAGGACAGAGTTACAGTCCTACGAGCAGTACTTC
17 | TRBJ1-2 | . | . | TRBV19 | CASSIWRGRSINYGYTF | TGTGCCAGTAGTATCTGGCGAGGGCGTTCGATTAACTATGGCTACACCTTC
14 | TRBJ2-7 | . | few | TRBV6-5 | CASSYSTSSYEQYF | TGTGCCAGCAGTTACTCGACTAGCTCCTACGAGCAGTACTTC
15 | TRBJ1-2 | TRBD1 | . | TRBV4-2 | CASSRPTGGTYGYTF | TGTGCCAGCAGCCGTCCGACAGGGGGCACCTATGGCTACACCTTC
18 | TRBJ1-4 | TRBD1 | few | TRBV30 | CAWRAGQGARVASEKLFF | TGTGCCTGGAGGGCGGGACAGGGGGCGCGAGTGGCAAGTGAAAAACTGTTTTTT
16 | TRBJ2-6 | . | . | TRBV5-1 | CASSLVAGFGANVLTF | TGCGCCAGCAGCTTGGTTGCCGGGTTTGGGGCCAACGTCCTGACTTTC
13 | TRBJ1-1 | . | . | TRBV27 | CASSPIPTGEAFF | TGTGCCAGCAGTCCCATCCCCACAGGGGAAGCTTTCTTT
15 | TRBJ2-4 | . | . | TRBV7-8 | CASSFGQKSVGIQYF | TGTGCCAGCAGCTTCGGACAGAAGTCTGTGGGCATTCAGTACTTC
15 | TRBJ2-3 | . | . | TRBV7-6 | CASSLQGSVADTQYF | TGTGCCAGCAGCTTGCAGGGTTCAGTGGCAGATACGCAGTATTTT
20 | TRBJ2-7 | . | once | TRBV6-6 | CASSRPRTLPTGNVPTEQYF | TGTGCCAGCAGTCGACCTCGCACGCTACCTACAGGGAACGTCCCTACGGAGCAGTACTTC
13 | TRBJ2-7 | . | few | TRBV21-1 | CASSKRDSYEQYF | TGTGCCAGCAGCAAACGGGACAGCTACGAGCAGTACTTC
15 | TRBJ2-7 | TRBD2 | . | TRBV19 | CASSIAAGDTYEQYF | TGTGCCAGTAGTATAGCAGCGGGAGATACCTACGAGCAGTACTTC
12 | TRBJ2-7 | . | few | TRBV2 | CASSEDFGGQYF | TGTGCCAGCAGTGAAGATTTTGGAGGGCAGTACTTC
11 | TRBJ2-1 | TRBD1 | . | TRBV7-9 | CAGTGYNEQFF | TGTGCCGGGACAGGGTACAATGAGCAGTTCTTC
15 | TRBJ2-5 | . | . | TRBV30 | CAWSVSPQARETQYF | TGTGCCTGGAGTGTATCCCCCCAAGCCCGAGAGACCCAGTACTTC
12 | TRBJ1-1 | . | . | TRBV30 | CAWSRSGTEAFF | TGTGCCTGGAGCCGCTCGGGGACAGAAGCTTTCTTT
16 | TRBJ2-7 | TRBD1 | . | TRBV6-4 | CASSPLPGQGAGEQYF | TGTGCCAGCAGTCCTCTCCCCGGACAGGGGGCCGGCGAGCAGTACTTC
14 | TRBJ2-3 | TRBD1 | . | TRBV30 | CAWTGGPNTDTQYF | TGTGCCTGGACAGGGGGCCCAAACACAGATACGCAGTATTTT
12 | TRBJ2-5 | . | . | TRBV28 | CASSLVGETQYF | TGTGCCAGCAGTCTAGTAGGTGAGACCCAGTACTTC
16 | TRBJ2-7 | TRBD2 | . | TRBV10-2 | CASTSSGDPGPGEQYF | TGCGCCAGCACCTCGAGCGGGGACCCAGGGCCTGGCGAGCAGTACTTC
16 | TRBJ2-2 | . | . | TRBV24-1 | CATSSRQSANTGELFF | TGTGCCACCAGTTCCCGACAGTCCGCGAACACCGGGGAGCTGTTTTTT
15 | TRBJ1-4 | . | . | TRBV5-1 | CASSGEGFGGEKLFF | TGCGCCAGCAGCGGGGAGGGGTTCGGGGGTGAAAAACTGTTTTTT